This T cell receptor (beta chain) was identified in a study of blood T cell repertoires in COVID-19. The wider study: The United States, Italy and Spain were the sources of the acute and convalescent COVID-19 samples. T cells, B-cell-depleted T cells, or PBMCs provided the cDNA or gDNA that served as material.

Methods used by the authors: Nucleated cell counts were estimated from reference gene primer amplification. Profiling relied on immunoSEQ multiplex PCR, and the TCRdb table lists in-frame clones only, not all of them. V and J calls and clone size are copied from that table; D and trimming were computed from the DNA. Among 150,000 to 200,000 clones listed, 80% to 90% were seen once. Sample: peripheral blood. This sequence originates from a man aged 18 to 30 with active or convalescent COVID-19.

CDR3 coding DNA: TGTGCCATTTCGGGACAGGGGAACACTGAAGCTTTCTTT. Translating it yields CAISGQGNTEAFF. The V gene is TRBV19, the J gene TRBJ1-1; 9 bases match TRBD1. Germline CDR1 is LNHDA and CDR2 is SQIVND (reference sequence). The CDR3 spans 13 residues. V shed 10 bases, J shed 1 base, and the junction held 4 bases outside the gene matches.